These 10 T cell receptor beta chains came from one sample sequenced in a study of read filtering for tumor transcriptome and immune sequencing (dated by TCRdb to 2019 to 2021). TCRdb lists the instrument as Illumina HiSeq 4000. TCR libraries were built from roughly 440 ng RNA with the Immunoverse kit, using molecular barcoded adaptors covering alpha/delta and beta/gamma chains. In TCRdb, the public reads were trimmed at Q25 with fastp and aligned with MiXCR, with productive beta chains retained. Each CDR3 protein gets just one entry, which takes the most common genes and DNA from the rows behind it. Across this sample there are 30,000 to 35,000 distinct CDR3 sequences, with approximately 18% seen only once. The ten biggest clones cover approximately 16% of the sample. The sample was a population of CD138-negative cells sorted from bone marrow. The cell subset or site label on this specimen signifies: bone marrow mononuclear cells depleted of CD138+ plasma/myeloma cells by negative magnetic selection. These receptors were collected from a donor at least 40 years old with multiple myeloma.

This clonotype has at least ten counts. The V and J genes are TRBV12-3 or TRBV12-4 and TRBJ2-7, with unresolved D. CDR3 length: 14 residues. The germline V and J ends were trimmed by 5 bases and 0 bases, with 11 bases remaining between them. In DNA form, the CDR3 reads TGTGCCAGCAGTATATCGGGCAGCTCCTACGAGCAGTACTTC. Protein sequence: CASSISGSSYEQYF.

In its sample, this clonotype was seen many times. This chain links TRBV12-3 or TRBV12-4 with TRBJ1-2; no firm D call. V shed 3 bases and J shed 6 bases, with 5 bases lying between them. The CDR3 covers 11 residues. The CDR3 reads CASSLGDGYTF. The CDR3 DNA sequence: TGTGCCAGCAGTTTGGGAGATGGCTACACCTTC.

This clonotype was recorded many times. The chain recombines TRBV7-9 with TRBJ2-7, with 13 bases identical to TRBD2. There are 15 residues in the CDR3. With 6 bases clipped from V and 2 bases from J, the junction kept 4 bases outside the gene matches. Germline V gives CDR1 SEHNR, CDR2 FQNEAQ (reference sequence). The CDR3 region is CASRPTSGGAYEQYF. The CDR3, as DNA: TGTGCCAGCAGGCCAACTAGCGGGGGGGCCTACGAGCAGTACTTC.

The chain is built from TRBV7-2 and TRBJ2-3, with 7 bases aligning to TRBD1. This CDR3 spans 14 amino acids. The V gene's germline CDR1 is SGHTA and CDR2 FQGNSA. V shed 4 bases and J 5 bases; nucleotides not matched to a gene: 6. In DNA, the CDR3 is TGTGCCAGCAGCTACGGACAGGTGATAGATACGCAGTATTTT. Its translation: CASSYGQVIDTQYF.

This clonotype was seen many times. The chain couples TRBV25-1 to TRBJ2-1, with 8 bases fitting TRBD1. Trimming removed 2 bases from V and 7 bases from J; junction bases left unmatched: 10. Germline V gives CDR1 MGHDK, CDR2 SYGVNS. CDR3 size: 16 residues. CDR3 region: CASSEGQGGLANEQFF. CDR3 nucleotides: TGTGCCAGCAGTGAAGGACAGGGTGGTTTGGCAAATGAGCAGTTCTTC. Supplemented by reference TRBV25-1 and TRBJ2-1, the full variable domain reads EADIYQTPRYLVIGTGKKITLECSQTMGHDKMYWYQQDPGMELHLIHYSYGVNSTEKGDLSSESTVSRIRTEHFPLTLESARPSHTSQYLCASSEGQGGLANEQFFGPGTRLTVL.

This clonotype was seen repeatedly, ten times or more. V gene TRBV5-1 combines with J gene TRBJ2-3, with 12 bases identical to TRBD2. Losses at the gene ends were 0 bases for V and 3 bases for J; bases not matched to a gene: 2. The germline CDR1 and CDR2 sequences are SGHRS and YFSETQ. This CDR3 region has 16 residues. Here the CDR3 reads CASSLGLAGETDTQYF. In DNA form, the CDR3 reads TGCGCCAGCAGCTTGGGACTAGCGGGAGAAACAGATACGCAGTATTTT.

With respect to this clonotype: The missing conserved phenylalanine or tryptophan at the end of this CDR3 makes a read error likely. The limits of the CDR3 on the DNA are not certain, so only TCRdb's listed CDR3 is given. The rearrangement joins TRBV28 to TRBJ1-4. Germline V gene lookup returns CDR1 MDHEN and CDR2 SYDVKM. The CDR3 numbers 15 amino acids, ends counted. The CDR3 is CASSLFGGTNEKLLL.

This clonotype has a count of ten or more. V and J are TRBV10-3 and TRBJ1-1; 7 nucleotides agree with TRBD1. Germline V gene sequence: CDR1 ENHRY, CDR2 SYGVKD. Unmatched junction bases numbered 6, after V lost 4 bases and J lost 7 bases. The CDR3 extends over 13 amino acids. The CDR3 coding sequence is TGTGCCATCAGTGTCGAGGGGGCGGGTGAAGCTTTCTTT. Amino acid sequence: CAISVEGAGEAFF.

The chain is built from TRBV19 and TRBJ2-7, with 7 bases matching TRBD1. The CDR3 consists of 13 residues. Germline trimming cut 9 bases from V and 2 bases from J; bases unmatched to any gene: 7. From germline, CDR1 is LNHDA and CDR2 SQIVND (reference sequence). This CDR3 is CARKTGDPYEQYF. The CDR3, as DNA: TGTGCCAGGAAAACAGGGGATCCCTACGAGCAGTACTTC. The full variable domain, its missing parts supplied by reference TRBV19 and TRBJ2-7, is DGGITQSPKYLFRKEGQNVTLSCEQNLNHDAMYWYRQDPGQGLRLIYYSQIVNDFQKGDIAEGYSVSREKKESFPLTVTSAQKNPTAFYLCARKTGDPYEQYFGPGTRLTVT.

This clonotype was counted ten times or more. This chain joins TRBV7-2 and TRBJ2-7, with 8 bases lining up with TRBD1. Germline CDR1 reads SGHTA; CDR2 reads FQGNSA. The length of the CDR3 is 15 residues. V was clipped by 7 bases and J by 0 bases; unmatched bases: 8. CDR3 in amino acids: CASNLQGASSYEQYF. DNA of the CDR3: TGTGCCAGCAACCTCCAGGGGGCTAGCTCCTACGAGCAGTACTTC.